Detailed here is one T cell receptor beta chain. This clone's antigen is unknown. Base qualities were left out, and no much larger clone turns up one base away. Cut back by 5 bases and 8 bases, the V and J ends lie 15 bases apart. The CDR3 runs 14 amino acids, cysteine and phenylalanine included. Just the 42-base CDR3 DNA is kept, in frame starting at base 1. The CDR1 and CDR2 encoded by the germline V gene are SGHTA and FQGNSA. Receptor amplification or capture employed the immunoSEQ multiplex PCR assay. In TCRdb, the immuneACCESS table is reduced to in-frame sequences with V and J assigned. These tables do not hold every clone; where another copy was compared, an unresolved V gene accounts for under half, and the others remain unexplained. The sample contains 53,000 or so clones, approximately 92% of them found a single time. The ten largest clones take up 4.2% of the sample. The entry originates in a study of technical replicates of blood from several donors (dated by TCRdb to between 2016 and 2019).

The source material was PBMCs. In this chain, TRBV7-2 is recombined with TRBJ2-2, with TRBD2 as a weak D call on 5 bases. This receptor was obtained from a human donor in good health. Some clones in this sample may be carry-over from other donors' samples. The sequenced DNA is TGTGCCAGCAGCCTGGTGGCGGGTGGTGGGGAGCTGTTTTTT. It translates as CASSLVAGGGELFF.